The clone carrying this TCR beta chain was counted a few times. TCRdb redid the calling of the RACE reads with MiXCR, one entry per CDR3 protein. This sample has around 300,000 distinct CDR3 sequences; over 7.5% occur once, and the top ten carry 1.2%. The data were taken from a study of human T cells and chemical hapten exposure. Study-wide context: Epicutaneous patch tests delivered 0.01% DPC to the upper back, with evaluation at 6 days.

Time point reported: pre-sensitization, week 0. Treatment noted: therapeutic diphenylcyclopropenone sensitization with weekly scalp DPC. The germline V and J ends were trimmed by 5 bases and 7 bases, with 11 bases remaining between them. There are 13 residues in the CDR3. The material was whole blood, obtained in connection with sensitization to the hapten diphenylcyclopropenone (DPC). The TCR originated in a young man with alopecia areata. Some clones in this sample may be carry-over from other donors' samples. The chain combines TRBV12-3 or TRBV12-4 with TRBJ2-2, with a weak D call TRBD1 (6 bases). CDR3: CASSRTAVGELFF. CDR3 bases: TGTGCCAGCAGTCGGACAGCTGTCGGGGAGCTGTTTTTT.